The rows below give T cell receptor beta chains drawn from one sample of a study of beta chain features in type 1 diabetes. Profiling relied on immunoSEQ multiplex PCR, and the TCRdb table lists in-frame clones only, not all of them. The top ten hold 0.02% to 0.025% of the sample, which has 900,000 or so clones, around a sixth seen once. Sequenced material: naive CD4+ T cells from blood. These receptors all come from a woman under 30 in good health. CDR3s include the opening cysteine and the closing phenylalanine or tryptophan. A D gene is named only where the DNA matches it firmly. Clone size is not always given. Where it is, it says once, few, many or a class for expanded clones.

J: TRBJ2-1; V: TRBV2; D: NA; size: few; CDR3: CASGGDWYNEQFF; DNA: TGTGCCAGCGGGGGTGACTGGTACAATGAGCAGTTCTTC
J: TRBJ2-1; V: TRBV28; D: TRBD2; size: NA; CDR3: CASSPSGSGVYNEQFF; DNA: TGTGCCAGCAGCCCCTCAGGGAGCGGGGTCTACAATGAGCAGTTCTTC
J: TRBJ2-1; V: TRBV28; D: NA; size: few; CDR3: CASSQTPAGKEQFF; DNA: TGTGCCAGCAGTCAGACCCCAGCGGGCAAGGAGCAGTTCTTC
J: TRBJ1-6; V: TRBV6-5; D: TRBD1; size: NA; CDR3: CASSRTGKNSPLHF; DNA: TGTGCCAGCAGCCGGACAGGAAAGAATTCACCCCTCCACTTT
J: TRBJ1-1; V: TRBV19; D: NA; size: few; CDR3: CASSITRGVEAFF; DNA: TGTGCCAGTAGTATCACCCGAGGCGTAGAAGCTTTCTTT
J: TRBJ2-7; V: TRBV5-4; D: NA; size: few; CDR3: CASSSISEYEQYF; DNA: TGTGCCAGCAGCTCAATCTCAGAGTACGAGCAGTACTTC
J: TRBJ2-3; V: TRBV9; D: NA; size: NA; CDR3: CASSVDSLDTQYF; DNA: TGTGCCAGCAGCGTAGACAGTCTAGATACGCAGTATTTT
J: TRBJ2-2; V: TRBV7-3; D: TRBD2; size: NA; CDR3: CASSSAGGGLFF; DNA: TGTGCCAGCAGTTCAGCGGGAGGTGGGCTGTTTTTT
J: TRBJ2-2; V: TRBV5-6; D: NA; size: NA; CDR3: CASSFTGLVTGELFF; DNA: TGTGCCAGCAGCTTTACGGGGCTCGTCACCGGGGAGCTGTTTTTT
J: TRBJ2-3; V: TRBV28; D: NA; size: NA; CDR3: CASSERGEPTDTQYF; DNA: TGTGCCAGCAGTGAAAGGGGGGAGCCCACAGATACGCAGTATTTT
J: TRBJ1-2; V: TRBV28; D: NA; size: NA; CDR3: CASSFGDNYGYTF; DNA: TGTGCCAGCAGTTTTGGGGACAACTATGGCTACACCTTC
J: TRBJ1-1; V: TRBV5-4; D: NA; size: NA; CDR3: CARICTGTKTEALF; DNA: TGTGCCAGAATCTGCACAGGGACCAAGACTGAAGCTCTCTTT
J: TRBJ1-1; V: TRBV18; D: NA; size: few; CDR3: CASSPPGTEAFF; DNA: TGTGCCAGCTCACCCCCGGGCACTGAAGCTTTCTTT
J: TRBJ1-5; V: TRBV5-4; D: NA; size: NA; CDR3: CASSSGPGQDPQPQHF; DNA: TGTGCCAGCAGCTCAGGACCCGGGCAGGATCCTCAGCCCCAGCATTTT
J: TRBJ2-5; V: TRBV7-2; D: TRBD2; size: NA; CDR3: CASSLAPSGSLKTQYF; DNA: TGTGCCAGCAGCTTAGCTCCTAGCGGGAGTTTGAAGACCCAGTACTTC
J: TRBJ2-1; V: TRBV25-1; D: TRBD2; size: few; CDR3: CASSELLGAGDEQFF; DNA: TGTGCCAGCAGTGAATTGTTAGGAGCGGGAGATGAGCAGTTCTTC
J: TRBJ2-3; V: TRBV19; D: NA; size: few; CDR3: CASDLLVGTDTQYF; DNA: TGTGCCAGTGACCTCTTAGTGGGTACAGATACGCAGTATTTT
J: TRBJ2-4; V: TRBV5-6; D: NA; size: few; CDR3: CASSSKQAAKNIQYF; DNA: TGTGCCAGCAGCTCAAAACAGGCGGCCAAAAACATTCAGTACTTC
J: TRBJ2-3; V: TRBV4-2; D: NA; size: NA; CDR3: CASSPGPDERDTQYF; DNA: TGTGCCAGCAGCCCTGGTCCCGATGAGAGGGATACGCAGTATTTT
J: TRBJ2-3; V: TRBV11-1; D: NA; size: few; CDR3: CASSLVTSTDTQYF; DNA: TGTGCCAGCAGCTTAGTGACAAGCACAGATACGCAGTATTTT
J: TRBJ1-2; V: TRBV7-2; D: TRBD1; size: NA; CDR3: CASSLVSTRGSDYGYTF; DNA: TGTGCCAGCAGCTTAGTTTCAACCAGGGGGTCCGACTATGGCTACACCTTC
J: TRBJ2-5; V: TRBV10-3; D: NA; size: NA; CDR3: CAISESRAQETQYF; DNA: TGTGCCATCAGTGAAAGCAGAGCCCAAGAGACCCAGTACTTC
J: TRBJ2-6; V: TRBV5-1; D: NA; size: NA; CDR3: CASSLGGAGANVLTF; DNA: TGCGCCAGCAGCTTGGGCGGGGCTGGGGCCAACGTCCTGACTTTC
J: TRBJ1-3; V: TRBV4-2; D: NA; size: few; CDR3: CASSQGVGNTIYF; DNA: TGTGCCAGCAGCCAAGGTGTTGGAAACACCATATATTTT
J: TRBJ1-1; V: TRBV15; D: NA; size: NA; CDR3: CATSRDLDTEAFF; DNA: TGTGCCACCAGCAGAGATTTGGACACTGAAGCTTTCTTT
J: TRBJ2-7; V: TRBV28; D: NA; size: NA; CDR3: CASSFHREQYF; DNA: TGTGCCAGCAGTTTTCACAGGGAGCAGTACTTC
J: TRBJ1-1; V: TRBV10-3; D: TRBD1; size: NA; CDR3: CAVQTGLSTEAFF; DNA: TGTGCCGTTCAGACAGGGCTGAGCACTGAAGCTTTCTTT
J: TRBJ2-1; V: TRBV21-1; D: NA; size: NA; CDR3: CASSPRLAGAHEQFF; DNA: TGTGCCAGCAGCCCAAGACTAGCGGGAGCCCATGAGCAGTTCTTC
J: TRBJ1-1; V: TRBV7-9; D: TRBD1; size: NA; CDR3: CASSYRTGLRGNTEAFF; DNA: TGTGCCAGCAGCTATCGGACAGGGTTGAGGGGGAACACTGAAGCTTTCTTT
J: TRBJ2-5; V: TRBV19; D: NA; size: few; CDR3: CASSRTWETQYF; DNA: TGTGCCAGTAGTAGAACATGGGAGACCCAGTACTTC
J: TRBJ1-2; V: TRBV2; D: NA; size: few; CDR3: CASSEAPRRSYGYTF; DNA: TGTGCCAGCAGTGAAGCGCCGCGCAGAAGCTATGGCTACACCTTC
J: TRBJ2-3; V: TRBV14; D: TRBD2; size: few; CDR3: CASSQDPGLAAADTDTQYF; DNA: TGTGCCAGCAGCCAAGATCCGGGACTAGCCGCAGCGGACACAGATACGCAGTATTTT
J: TRBJ1-1; V: TRBV19; D: NA; size: NA; CDR3: CASSIDPRGNTEAFF; DNA: TGTGCCAGTAGTATAGACCCCAGGGGCAACACTGAAGCTTTCTTT
J: TRBJ2-1; V: TRBV5-5; D: NA; size: few; CDR3: CASSLVPTGLGYNEQFF; DNA: TGTGCCAGCAGCTTGGTCCCTACAGGGCTGGGATACAATGAGCAGTTCTTC
J: TRBJ2-2; V: TRBV13; D: NA; size: NA; CDR3: CASSPGDILFANTGELFF; DNA: TGTGCCAGCAGCCCTGGGGACATACTCTTCGCGAACACCGGGGAGCTGTTTTTT
J: TRBJ2-7; V: TRBV20-1; D: TRBD1; size: few; CDR3: CSADRVGEQYF; DNA: TGCAGTGCCGACAGGGTCGGCGAGCAGTACTTC
J: TRBJ2-1; V: TRBV7-9; D: NA; size: NA; CDR3: CASSRIYSYNEQFF; DNA: TGTGCCAGCAGTCGTATTTACTCCTACAATGAGCAGTTCTTC
J: TRBJ2-4; V: TRBV15; D: TRBD1; size: few; CDR3: CATSEEGGTGNIQYF; DNA: TGTGCCACCAGCGAGGAGGGCGGGACAGGAAACATTCAGTACTTC
J: TRBJ2-2; V: TRBV7-3; D: TRBD2; size: few; CDR3: CASRLAGGTGELFF; DNA: TGTGCCAGCAGACTAGCGGGAGGTACCGGGGAGCTGTTTTTT
J: TRBJ2-3; V: TRBV5-6; D: TRBD2; size: NA; CDR3: CASSFPTTSGRTDTQYF; DNA: TGTGCCAGCAGCTTTCCTACGACTAGCGGACGCACAGATACGCAGTATTTT
J: TRBJ2-7; V: TRBV6-5; D: NA; size: NA; CDR3: CASSYGGRYEQYF; DNA: TGTGCCAGCAGTTACGGGGGCCGATACGAGCAGTACTTC
J: TRBJ1-1; V: TRBV5-1; D: TRBD1; size: NA; CDR3: CASSGATGGDTEAFF; DNA: TGCGCCAGCTCGGGGGCGACAGGGGGCGATACTGAAGCTTTCTTT
J: TRBJ2-3; V: TRBV29-1; D: NA; size: NA; CDR3: CSADFGPRVSPDTQYF; DNA: TGCAGCGCCGACTTTGGGCCGCGAGTTAGTCCAGATACGCAGTATTTT
J: TRBJ2-3; V: TRBV4-3; D: TRBD2; size: NA; CDR3: CASSQGGWGRDTDTQYF; DNA: TGCGCCAGCAGCCAAGGCGGTTGGGGGAGGGACACAGATACGCAGTATTTT
J: TRBJ2-7; V: TRBV7-2; D: TRBD2; size: once; CDR3: CASSPMIWGGGYEQYF; DNA: TGTGCCAGCAGCCCAATGATTTGGGGGGGAGGCTACGAGCAGTACTTC
J: TRBJ1-4; V: TRBV6-5; D: TRBD1; size: few; CDR3: CASRDRVGEKLFF; DNA: TGTGCCAGCCGAGACAGGGTCGGTGAAAAACTGTTTTTT
J: TRBJ1-5; V: TRBV2; D: NA; size: few; CDR3: CASSTDSNQPQHF; DNA: TGTGCCAGCAGTACGGATAGCAATCAGCCCCAGCATTTT
J: TRBJ1-4; V: TRBV2; D: NA; size: few; CDR3: CASSVGGTTNEKLFF; DNA: TGTGCCAGCAGTGTGGGGGGTACAACTAATGAAAAACTGTTTTTT
J: TRBJ2-5; V: TRBV2; D: TRBD2; size: NA; CDR3: CASSPQREWETQYF; DNA: TGTGCCAGCAGTCCGCAGCGGGAGTGGGAGACCCAGTACTTC
J: TRBJ2-1; V: TRBV4-1; D: TRBD2; size: once; CDR3: CASSQALLAGAYNEQFF; DNA: TGCGCCAGCAGCCAAGCCCTACTAGCGGGAGCATACAATGAGCAGTTCTTC
J: TRBJ2-5; V: TRBV5-1; D: TRBD1; size: few; CDR3: CASSPDRVETQYF; DNA: TGCGCCAGCAGCCCTGACAGGGTGGAGACCCAGTACTTC
J: TRBJ2-7; V: TRBV29-1; D: TRBD1; size: NA; CDR3: CSARDREREQYF; DNA: TGCAGCGCTAGGGACAGGGAGAGGGAGCAGTACTTC
J: TRBJ2-1; V: TRBV6-5; D: NA; size: NA; CDR3: CASSYWRGGGNEQFF; DNA: TGTGCCAGCAGTTACTGGAGGGGAGGAGGCAATGAGCAGTTCTTC
J: TRBJ1-1; V: TRBV2; D: NA; size: few; CDR3: CASMRNTEAFF; DNA: TGTGCCAGCATGAGAAACACTGAAGCTTTCTTT
J: TRBJ1-3; V: TRBV28; D: NA; size: few; CDR3: CASRRGYGNTIYF; DNA: TGTGCCAGCAGGAGGGGGTACGGAAACACCATATATTTT
J: TRBJ2-1; V: TRBV18; D: NA; size: NA; CDR3: CASSPDSSYNEQFF; DNA: TGTGCCAGCTCACCGGATAGCTCCTACAATGAGCAGTTCTTC
J: TRBJ2-3; V: TRBV9; D: NA; size: few; CDR3: CASSVVPGTTDTQYF; DNA: TGTGCCAGCAGCGTAGTTCCGGGAACCACAGATACGCAGTATTTT